The sequence of this T cell receptor (beta chain) was determined in a study of T cells in tuberculosis. Study context: Sequenced TCRs come from CD1B-GMM tetramer-binding T cells.

The repertoire was sequenced with immunoSEQ multiplex PCR; TCRdb's copy has only in-frame clones and lacks some. The sample gives 80,000 to 100,000 clones, roughly 90% of which show up once; under 2.5% is in the top ten. This CDR3 region has 10 residues. In germline, CDR1 is MGHRA, CDR2 YSYEKL. The V and J ends lost 10 bases and 8 bases respectively, with 8 bases between them. Thawed, overnight-rested PBMC were stained with GMM-loaded CD1B tetramer, viability dye and anti-CD3, then sorted. C32 glucose monomycolate from Rhodococcus equi was loaded onto the CD1B tetramers. Material for sequencing was CD1b-GMM tetramer-negative cells sorted from PBMCs. The sequence derives from an adult woman with latent tuberculosis. This chain links TRBV4-1 with TRBJ1-4; D is undetermined. The chain's CDR3 is CATSREKLFF. CDR3 coding DNA: TGCGCCACCTCCAGGGAAAAACTGTTTTTT.